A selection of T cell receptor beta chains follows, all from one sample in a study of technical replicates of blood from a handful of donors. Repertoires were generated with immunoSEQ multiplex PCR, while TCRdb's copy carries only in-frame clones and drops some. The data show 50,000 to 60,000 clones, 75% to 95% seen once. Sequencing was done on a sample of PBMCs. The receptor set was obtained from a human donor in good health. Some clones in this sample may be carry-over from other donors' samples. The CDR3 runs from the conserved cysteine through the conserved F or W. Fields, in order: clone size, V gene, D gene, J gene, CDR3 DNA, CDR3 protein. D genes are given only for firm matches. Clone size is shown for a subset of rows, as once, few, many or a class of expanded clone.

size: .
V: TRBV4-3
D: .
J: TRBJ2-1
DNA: TGCGCCAGCCGACAGGCCGTAGGGGAGTCCTACAATGAGCAGTTCTTC
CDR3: CASRQAVGESYNEQFF

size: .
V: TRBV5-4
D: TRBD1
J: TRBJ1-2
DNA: TGTGCCAGCGGGGACAGGACTAACTATGGCTACACCTTC
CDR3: CASGDRTNYGYTF

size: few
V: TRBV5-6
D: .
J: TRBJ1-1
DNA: TGTGCCAGCAGCTTGGGCCCGAAACTCTTCTTT
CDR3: CASSLGPKLFF

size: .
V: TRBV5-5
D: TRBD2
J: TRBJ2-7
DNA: TGTGCCAGCAGCTTGGCCCCAAGCGGGGCCTACGAGCAGTACTTC
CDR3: CASSLAPSGAYEQYF

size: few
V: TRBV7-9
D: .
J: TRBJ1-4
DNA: TGTGCCAGCAGCTTCAGGGGTGGTGATGAAAAACTGTTTTTT
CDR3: CASSFRGGDEKLFF

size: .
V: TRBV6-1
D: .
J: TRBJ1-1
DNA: TGTGCCACCTTCCTTCTGGGGGGCACTGAAGCTTTCTTT
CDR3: CATFLLGGTEAFF

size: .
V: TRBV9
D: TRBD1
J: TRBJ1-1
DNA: TGTGCCAGCAGCCTAAAGGGGGCAAACACTGAAGCTTTCTTT
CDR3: CASSLKGANTEAFF

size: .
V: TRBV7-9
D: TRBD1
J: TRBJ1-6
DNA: TGTGCCAGCAGCAAGACCGGACAGGGCGAGAATTCACCCCTCCACTTT
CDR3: CASSKTGQGENSPLHF

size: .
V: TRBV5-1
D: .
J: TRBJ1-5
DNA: TGCGCCAGCAGCTCGGGTGCACAGGGAGGGTGGCCTCAGCCCCAGCATTTT
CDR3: CASSSGAQGGWPQPQHF

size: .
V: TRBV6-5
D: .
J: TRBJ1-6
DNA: TGTGCCAGCAGTTACTCGAGTACAGACTCACCCCTCCACTTT
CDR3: CASSYSSTDSPLHF

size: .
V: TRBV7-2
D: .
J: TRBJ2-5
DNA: TGTGCCAGCAGCCTGAACTGGGGGCTAGGGACCCAGTACTTC
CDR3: CASSLNWGLGTQYF

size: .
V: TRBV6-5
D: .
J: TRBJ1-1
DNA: TGTGCCAGCAGTTACTCGATAACAGGGAGGGGCACTGAAGCTTTCTTT
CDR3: CASSYSITGRGTEAFF

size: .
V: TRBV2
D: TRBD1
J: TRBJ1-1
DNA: TGTGCCAGCAGCGAGGACAGGGTGAACACTGAAGCTTTCTTT
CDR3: CASSEDRVNTEAFF

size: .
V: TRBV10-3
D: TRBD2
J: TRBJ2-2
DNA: TGTGCCATCGGGACCCTAGCGGGGGCGAACACCGGGGAGCTGTTTTTT
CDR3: CAIGTLAGANTGELFF

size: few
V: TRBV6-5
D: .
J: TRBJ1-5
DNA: TGTGCCAGCAGTTACTCTTATGACACAAATCAGCCCCAGCATTTT
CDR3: CASSYSYDTNQPQHF

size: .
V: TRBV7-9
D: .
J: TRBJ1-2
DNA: TGTGCCAGCAGCTTACAGGCTAACTATGGCTACACCTTC
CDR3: CASSLQANYGYTF

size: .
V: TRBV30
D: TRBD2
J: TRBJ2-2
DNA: TGTGCCTGGAGCTACGAACTAGCGGGAGGGCCCGGGGAGCTGTTTTTT
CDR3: CAWSYELAGGPGELFF

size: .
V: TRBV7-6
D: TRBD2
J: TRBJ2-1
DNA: TGTGCCAGCAGCTCGAGGACTAGCGGGAGCCACAATGAGCAGTTCTTC
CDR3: CASSSRTSGSHNEQFF

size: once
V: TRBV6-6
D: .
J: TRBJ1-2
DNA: TGTGCCAGCAGCTCACGGGGAGGCGGCTACACCTTC
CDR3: CASSSRGGGYTF

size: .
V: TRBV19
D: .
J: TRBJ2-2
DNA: TGTGCCAGTAGTATCAGAACCGGGGAGCTGTTTTTT
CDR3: CASSIRTGELFF

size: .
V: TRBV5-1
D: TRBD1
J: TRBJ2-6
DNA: TGCGCCAGCAGCTCAACCGGGACAGGGGCTACAGGGGCCAACGTCCTGACTTTC
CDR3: CASSSTGTGATGANVLTF

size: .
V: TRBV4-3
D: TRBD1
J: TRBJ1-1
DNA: TGCGCCAGCAGCCAAGATCAGGGGGCGGGCACTGAAGCTTTCTTT
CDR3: CASSQDQGAGTEAFF

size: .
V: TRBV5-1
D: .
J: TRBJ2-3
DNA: TGCGCCAGCAGCCTCGTCGGCGGGGCAGATACGCAGTATTTT
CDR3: CASSLVGGADTQYF

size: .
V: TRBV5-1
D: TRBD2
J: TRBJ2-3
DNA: TGCGCCAGCAGCTTCGCCAGCGGGAGGACAGATACGCAGTATTTT
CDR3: CASSFASGRTDTQYF

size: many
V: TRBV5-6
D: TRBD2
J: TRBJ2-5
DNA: TGTGCCAGCAGTAGGCTAGCGGAATACCAAGAGACCCAGTACTTC
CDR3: CASSRLAEYQETQYF

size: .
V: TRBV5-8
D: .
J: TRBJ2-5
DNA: TGTGCCAGCAGCTTAAGCCTCGGGGAGACCCAGTACTTC
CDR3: CASSLSLGETQYF

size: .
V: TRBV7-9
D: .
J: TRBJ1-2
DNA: TGTGCCAGCAGCTTAGTGTTACGGCCCGGGGATGGCTACACCTTC
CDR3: CASSLVLRPGDGYTF

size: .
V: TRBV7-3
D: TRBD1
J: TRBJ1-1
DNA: TGTGCCAGCAGTCCGGACAGGGGGCGGATCACTGAAGCTTTCTTT
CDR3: CASSPDRGRITEAFF

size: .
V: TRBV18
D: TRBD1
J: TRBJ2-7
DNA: TGTGCCAGCTCACCAGACAGGGGCGGGTTTGGGGAGCAGTACTTC
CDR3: CASSPDRGGFGEQYF

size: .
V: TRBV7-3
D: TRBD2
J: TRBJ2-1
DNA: TGTGCCAGCAGCATAGGGACTAGCGGGAAGGGTGAGCAGTTCTTC
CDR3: CASSIGTSGKGEQFF

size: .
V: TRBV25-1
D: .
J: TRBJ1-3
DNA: TGTGCCAGCAGTGGGGAGGGTGTCCCCTCTGGAAACACCATATATTTT
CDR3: CASSGEGVPSGNTIYF

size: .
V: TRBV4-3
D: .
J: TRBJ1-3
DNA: TGCGCCAGCAGCCAAGAGTCTTACCCGAGCTCTGGAAACACCATATATTTT
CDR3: CASSQESYPSSGNTIYF

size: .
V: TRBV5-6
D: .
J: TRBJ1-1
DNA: TGTGCCAGCAACAAACAACGGGGAACTGAAGCTTTCTTT
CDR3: CASNKQRGTEAFF

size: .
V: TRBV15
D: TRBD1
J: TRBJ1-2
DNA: TGTGCCACCAGCAGAGGTGGGGGACAGGGCCCTGATAGCTTC
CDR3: CATSRGGGQGPDSF

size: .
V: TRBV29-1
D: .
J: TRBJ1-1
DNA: TGCAGCGTTGTTATGCAGGTGAACACTGAAGCTTTCTTT
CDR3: CSVVMQVNTEAFF

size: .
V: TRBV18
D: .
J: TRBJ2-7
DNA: TGTGCCAGCTCACTGCACAGAGACCCCCTCGAGCAGTACTTC
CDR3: CASSLHRDPLEQYF

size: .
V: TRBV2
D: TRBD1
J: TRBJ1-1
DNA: TGTGCCAGCAGTTTAACAGGGGGCAACACTGAAGCTTTCTTT
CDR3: CASSLTGGNTEAFF

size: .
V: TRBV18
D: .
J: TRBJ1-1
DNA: TGTGCCAGCTCACAAACAACGAACACTGAAGCTTTCTTT
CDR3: CASSQTTNTEAFF

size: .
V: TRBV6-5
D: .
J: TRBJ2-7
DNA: TGTGCCAGCAGCCGAGGGACACTCCGGGAGCAGTACTTC
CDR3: CASSRGTLREQYF

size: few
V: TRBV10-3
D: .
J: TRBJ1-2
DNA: TGTGCCATCAGTGACAGGGTCTTCTCCTTC
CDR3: CAISDRVFSF

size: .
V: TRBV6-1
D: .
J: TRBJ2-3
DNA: TGTGCCAGCGACAGATTCTCTAGCACAGATACGCAGTATTTT
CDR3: CASDRFSSTDTQYF

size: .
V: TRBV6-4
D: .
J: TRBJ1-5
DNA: TGTGCCAGCAGTGACGAAGGGGCTTATAGCAATCAGCCCCAGCATTTT
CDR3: CASSDEGAYSNQPQHF

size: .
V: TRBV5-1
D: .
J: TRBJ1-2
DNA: TGCGCCAGCAGCTTCGGAGGCCCGGGCTATGACTACACCTTC
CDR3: CASSFGGPGYDYTF

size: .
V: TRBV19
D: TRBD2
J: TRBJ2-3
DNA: TGTGCCAGTAGTATGCTAGCGGGGGGGATCCAAACGCAGTATTTT
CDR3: CASSMLAGGIQTQYF

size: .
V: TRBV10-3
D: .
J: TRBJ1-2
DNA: TGTGCCATCAGCGAAATTAATAGCTATGGCTACACCTTC
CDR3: CAISEINSYGYTF

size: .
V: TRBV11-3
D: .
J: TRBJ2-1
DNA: TGTGCCAGCAGCCAATCGGACTCGTACAATGAGCAGTTCTTC
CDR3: CASSQSDSYNEQFF

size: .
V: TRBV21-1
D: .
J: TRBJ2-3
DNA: TGTGCCAGCAGCAAAGAGTGGACTAGCGGGGGGGGGACAGATACGCAGTATTTT
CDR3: CASSKEWTSGGGTDTQYF

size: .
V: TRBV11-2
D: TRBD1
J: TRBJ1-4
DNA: TGTGCCAGCAGCTTCAGGGGGCTGCAGAGTGAAAAACTGTTTTTT
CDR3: CASSFRGLQSEKLFF

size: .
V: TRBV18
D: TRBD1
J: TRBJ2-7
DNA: TGTGCCAGCTCACCACTCAATGTACAGGGGGTCTACGAGCAGTACTTC
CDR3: CASSPLNVQGVYEQYF

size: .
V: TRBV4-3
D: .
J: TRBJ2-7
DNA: TGCGCCAGCAGCCAAAACGAGGGGGTTTCCGTCTACGAGCAGTACTTC
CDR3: CASSQNEGVSVYEQYF

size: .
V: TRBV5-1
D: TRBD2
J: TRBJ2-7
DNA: TGCGCCAGCAGCTTGGGGAGCGGGAGCTACGAGCAGTACTTC
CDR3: CASSLGSGSYEQYF

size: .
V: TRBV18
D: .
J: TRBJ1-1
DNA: TGTGCCAGCTCACCAGTCCCATTTTCCCTGGCATCGAACACTGAAGCTTTCTTT
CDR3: CASSPVPFSLASNTEAFF

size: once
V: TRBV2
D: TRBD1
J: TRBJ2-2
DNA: TGTGCCAGCCGAAGTCAGGGGGAAGTCGGGGAGCTGTTTTTT
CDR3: CASRSQGEVGELFF

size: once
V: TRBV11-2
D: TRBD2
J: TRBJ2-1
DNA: TGTGCCAGCAGCTCAACCCTAGCGGGGGGGGTACATGAGCAGTTCTTC
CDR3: CASSSTLAGGVHEQFF

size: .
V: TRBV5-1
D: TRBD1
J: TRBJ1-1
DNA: TGCGCCAGCAGCGGTGGGACAGGGCGACAGAACACTGAAGCTTTCTTT
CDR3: CASSGGTGRQNTEAFF